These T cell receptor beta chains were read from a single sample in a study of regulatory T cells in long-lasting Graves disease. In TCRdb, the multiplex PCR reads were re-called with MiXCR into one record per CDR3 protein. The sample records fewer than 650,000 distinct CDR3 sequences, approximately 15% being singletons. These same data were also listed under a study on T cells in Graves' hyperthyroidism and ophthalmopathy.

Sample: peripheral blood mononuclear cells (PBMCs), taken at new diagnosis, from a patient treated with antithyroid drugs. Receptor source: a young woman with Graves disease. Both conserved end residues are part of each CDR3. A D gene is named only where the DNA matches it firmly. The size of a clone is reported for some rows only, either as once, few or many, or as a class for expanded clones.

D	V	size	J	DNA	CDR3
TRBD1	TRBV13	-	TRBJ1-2	TGTGCCAGCAGACCCCTCGGGACAGGACTATATTCAGTCGAAGGCTACACCTTC	CASRPLGTGLYSVEGYTF
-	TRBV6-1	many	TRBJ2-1	TGTGCCAGCACCCAGACCGGATACAATGAGCAGTTCTTC	CASTQTGYNEQFF
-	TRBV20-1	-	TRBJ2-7	TGCAGTGCTGGGGATTTCTACGAGCAGTACTTC	CSAGDFYEQYF
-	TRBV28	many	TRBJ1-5	TGTGCCAGCAATACGCAGGGTGGTGGGCGCAATCAGCCCCAGCATTTT	CASNTQGGGRNQPQHF
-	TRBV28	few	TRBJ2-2	TGTGCCAGCAGCAAACTCTTGAACACCGGGGAGCTGTTTTTT	CASSKLLNTGELFF
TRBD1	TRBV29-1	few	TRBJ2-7	TGCAGCGTCCGAGATTTCGGCGTGACAGGGGGCGACTACGAGCAGTACTTC	CSVRDFGVTGGDYEQYF
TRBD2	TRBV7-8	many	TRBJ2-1	TGTGCCAGCAGCTGGGATCTAGCGGGAGGTGGGGAGCAGTTCTTC	CASSWDLAGGGEQFF
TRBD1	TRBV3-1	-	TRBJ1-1	TGTGCCAGCAGCCGAACCGGGCCAGGGGGCCAGGCTTTCTTT	CASSRTGPGGQAFF
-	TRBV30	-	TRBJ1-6	TGTGCCTGGAGTGGAGAGAGAGGTTCACCCCTCCACTTT	CAWSGERGSPLHF
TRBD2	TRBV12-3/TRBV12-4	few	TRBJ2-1	TGTGCCAGCAGTTTGGCTAGCGGGGCGTACAATGAGCAGTTCTTC	CASSLASGAYNEQFF
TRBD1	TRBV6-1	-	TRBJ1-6	TGTGCCGGAAAGACAGGGAATAATTCACCCCTCCACTTT	CAGKTGNNSPLHF
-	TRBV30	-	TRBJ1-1	TGTGCCTGGAGTGTGCAGACAAACACTGAAGCTTTCTTT	CAWSVQTNTEAFF
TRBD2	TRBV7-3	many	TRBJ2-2	TGTGCCAGCTCGCCCCAGCCGGGACGCCGGGAGGGGACCGGGGAGCTGTTTTTT	CASSPQPGRREGTGELFF
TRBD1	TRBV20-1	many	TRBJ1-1	TGCGCTTGGGGACAGGCGAACACTGAAGCTTTCTTT	CAWGQANTEAFF
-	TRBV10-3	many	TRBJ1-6	TGTGCCACCCAGGGGCTGGAGTCACCCCTCCACTTT	CATQGLESPLHF
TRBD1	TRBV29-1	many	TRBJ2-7	TGCAGCGCAGACGACGACAGGGAACCCTACGAGCAGTACTTC	CSADDDREPYEQYF
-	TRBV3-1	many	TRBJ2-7	TGTGCCAGCAGCCAAGGTCTCGAGCAGTACTTC	CASSQGLEQYF
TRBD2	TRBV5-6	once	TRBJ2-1	TGTGCCAGCAGCTTGCCCCCTAGCGGAGGGAGCCTATACAATGAGCAGTTCTTC	CASSLPPSGGSLYNEQFF
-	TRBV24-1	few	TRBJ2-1	TGTGCCACCAGTGATATGGTCGGGCAGTTCTTC	CATSDMVGQFF
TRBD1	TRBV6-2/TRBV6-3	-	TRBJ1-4	TGTGCCAGCAGTTGGAGGGGGCCCAGTAATGAAAAACTGTTTTTT	CASSWRGPSNEKLFF
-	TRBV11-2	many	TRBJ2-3	TGTGCCAGCAGCTTAATTTACGGGGGAGATACGCAGTATTTT	CASSLIYGGDTQYF
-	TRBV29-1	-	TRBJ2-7	TGCAGCGTTGTCACTCAGGTTGGCGAGCAGTACTTC	CSVVTQVGEQYF
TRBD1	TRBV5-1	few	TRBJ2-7	TGCGCCAGCAGCTTGGAGTACAGGGGGCTCGACGAGCAGTACTTC	CASSLEYRGLDEQYF